A selection of T cell receptor beta chains follows, all from one sample in a study of neurological immune-mediated disorders. Each CDR3 protein is one row after TCRdb ran MiXCR on the 5' RACE reads. The sample yields about 79,000 distinct CDR3 sequences, around 14% seen once. The source material was PBMCs. The receptors were gathered from a woman aged 50 to 60 in good health. CDR3s include the opening cysteine and the closing phenylalanine or tryptophan. A D gene is named only where the DNA matches it firmly. Some rows have no size entry. The others give once, few or many, or a class for an expanded clone.

clone size	D gene	V gene	J gene	CDR3 DNA	CDR3 protein
many	.	TRBV9	TRBJ1-4	TGTGCCAGCAGCGTAGAGGTCCGGAGTAATGAAAAACTGTTTTTT	CASSVEVRSNEKLFF
.	TRBD2	TRBV5-1	TRBJ2-1	TGCGCCAGCAGCTTGGGGGGGACTAGCGGCTACAATGAGCAGTTCTTC	CASSLGGTSGYNEQFF
.	.	TRBV5-1	TRBJ1-2	TGCGCCATCAGCTTTGGGGTAGACTATGGCTACACCTTC	CAISFGVDYGYTF
many	.	TRBV5-1	TRBJ2-5	TGCGCCAGCAGCTCGGACAGAAAAGAGACCCAGTACTTC	CASSSDRKETQYF
medium-sized	TRBD1	TRBV5-1	TRBJ1-1	TGCGCCAGCAGCTTGGGGGACAGGGGGCAAGCTTTCTTT	CASSLGDRGQAFF
many	TRBD1	TRBV20-1	TRBJ2-7	TGCAGTGCTAGTAATAAAAGGACAGGGACCTACGAGCAGTACTTC	CSASNKRTGTYEQYF
many	TRBD1	TRBV7-9	TRBJ2-2	TGTGCCAGCAGCTCCCCCCAGGGGGCAAGCTCCACCGGGGAGCTGTTTTTT	CASSSPQGASSTGELFF
.	TRBD1	TRBV5-1	TRBJ2-5	TGCGCCAGCAGAACAACAGGGGACCAAGAGACCCAGTACTTC	CASRTTGDQETQYF
many	.	TRBV5-1	TRBJ1-5	TGCGCCAGCAGGAGGCCCGACGGGCAGCCCCAGCATTTT	CASRRPDGQPQHF
many	TRBD2	TRBV7-2	TRBJ2-1	TGTGCCAGCAGCTTGCAAGCGGGGGGTCGAGGCGAGCAGTTCTTC	CASSLQAGGRGEQFF
.	.	TRBV5-6	TRBJ1-6	TGTGCCAGCAGCTTGAATCTACAGGGCATGTCACCCCTCCACTTT	CASSLNLQGMSPLHF
many	.	TRBV12-3/TRBV12-4	TRBJ2-1	TGTGCCAGCAGTTTAGAGGGCGGGACCCTCCCGAATGAGCAGTTCTTC	CASSLEGGTLPNEQFF
many	TRBD2	TRBV2	TRBJ2-5	TGTGCCAGCAGGGGACTAGCGGGACAAGAGACCCAGTACTTC	CASRGLAGQETQYF
many	.	TRBV10-3	TRBJ2-3	TGTGCCATCAGTGAGGCAGGAAGCACAGATACGCAGTATTTT	CAISEAGSTDTQYF
.	.	TRBV18	TRBJ1-2	TGTGCCAGCTCAGCTTATGACTGGCCGGATGGCTACACCTTC	CASSAYDWPDGYTF
many	.	TRBV11-2	TRBJ1-1	TGTGCCAGCAGCTTAGATCGCGACACTGAAGCTTTCTTT	CASSLDRDTEAFF
.	TRBD2	TRBV20-1	TRBJ2-3	TGCAGTGCTAGCTCCTACGCGGGGGGGACAGATACGCAGTATTTT	CSASSYAGGTDTQYF
many	.	TRBV5-1	TRBJ2-7	TGCGCCAGCAGCTTCACGGGGACCGAGCAGTACTTC	CASSFTGTEQYF
.	.	TRBV18	TRBJ2-7	TGTGCCAGCTCACCGGACAGCATAGTCTCCTACGAGCAGTACTTC	CASSPDSIVSYEQYF
many	.	TRBV6-6	TRBJ2-5	TGTGCCAGCAGTTTCCCCCCGCAAGAGACCCAGTACTTC	CASSFPPQETQYF
.	.	TRBV5-1	TRBJ1-2	TGCGCCAGCAGCTTGGAAGATGTGGGCTATGGCTACACCTTC	CASSLEDVGYGYTF
many	.	TRBV12-3/TRBV12-4	TRBJ2-5	TGTGCCAGCTCGTCGGGGCGAGGGCGGCAAGAGACCCAGTACTTC	CASSSGRGRQETQYF
few	.	TRBV20-1	TRBJ2-7	TGCAGTGCTAGACCCGGGTCCTACGAGCAGTACTTC	CSARPGSYEQYF
many	.	TRBV7-2	TRBJ1-1	TGTGCCAGCAGCTTATTCCCTGAGGGTCCTGAAGCTTTCTTT	CASSLFPEGPEAFF
many	.	TRBV5-1	TRBJ2-1	TGCGCCAGCAGCTTGGCGGGGGTGGCCTACAATGAGCAGTTCTTC	CASSLAGVAYNEQFF
many	TRBD1	TRBV28	TRBJ1-5	TGTGCCAGCAGGTCGACAGGGGTCAATCAGCCCCAGCATTTT	CASRSTGVNQPQHF
many	.	TRBV5-1	TRBJ1-4	TGCGCCAGCAGCTTCTCCGGGGAAACTAATGAAAAACTGTTTTTT	CASSFSGETNEKLFF
many	.	TRBV7-9	TRBJ2-7	TGTGCCAGCAGCCCCCGGGCTACCTTGGTAGCGGAATACGAGCAGTACTTC	CASSPRATLVAEYEQYF